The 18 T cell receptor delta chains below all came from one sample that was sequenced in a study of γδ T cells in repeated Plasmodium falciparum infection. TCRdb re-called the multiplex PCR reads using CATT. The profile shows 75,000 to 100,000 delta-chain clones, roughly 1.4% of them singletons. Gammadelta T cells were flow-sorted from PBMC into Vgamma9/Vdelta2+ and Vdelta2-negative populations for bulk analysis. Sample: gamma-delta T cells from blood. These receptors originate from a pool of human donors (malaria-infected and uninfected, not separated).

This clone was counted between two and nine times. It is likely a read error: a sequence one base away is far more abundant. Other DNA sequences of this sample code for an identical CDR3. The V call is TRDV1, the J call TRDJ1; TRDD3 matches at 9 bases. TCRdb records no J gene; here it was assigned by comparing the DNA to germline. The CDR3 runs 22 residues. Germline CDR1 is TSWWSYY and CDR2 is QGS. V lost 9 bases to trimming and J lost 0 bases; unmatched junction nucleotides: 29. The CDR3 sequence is CALGKETNFLLLGDDYTDKLIF. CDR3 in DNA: TGTGCTCTCGGGAAGGAGACGAACTTCCTTCTACTGGGGGACGATTACACCGATAAACTCATCTTT.

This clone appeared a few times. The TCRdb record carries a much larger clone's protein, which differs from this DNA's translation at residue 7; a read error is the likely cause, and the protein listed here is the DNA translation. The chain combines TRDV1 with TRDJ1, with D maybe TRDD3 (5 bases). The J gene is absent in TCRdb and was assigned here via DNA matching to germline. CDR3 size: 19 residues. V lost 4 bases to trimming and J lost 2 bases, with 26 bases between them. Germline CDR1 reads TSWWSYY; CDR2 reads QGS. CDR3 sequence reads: CALGVALRIVLARTDKLIF. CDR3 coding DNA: TGTGCTCTTGGGGTCGCCCTCCGAATCGTACTGGCCCGTACCGATAAACTCATCTTT.

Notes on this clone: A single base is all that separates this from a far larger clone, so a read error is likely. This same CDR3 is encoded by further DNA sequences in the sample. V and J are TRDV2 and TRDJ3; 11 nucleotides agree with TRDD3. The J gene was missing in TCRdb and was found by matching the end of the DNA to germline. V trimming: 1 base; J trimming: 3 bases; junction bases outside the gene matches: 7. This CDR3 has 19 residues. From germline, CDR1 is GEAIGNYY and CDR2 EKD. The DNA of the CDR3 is TGTGCCTGTGACACTGTGGGAACTGGGGGATACTGGGACACCCGACAGATGTTTTTC. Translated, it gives CACDTVGTGGYWDTRQMFF.

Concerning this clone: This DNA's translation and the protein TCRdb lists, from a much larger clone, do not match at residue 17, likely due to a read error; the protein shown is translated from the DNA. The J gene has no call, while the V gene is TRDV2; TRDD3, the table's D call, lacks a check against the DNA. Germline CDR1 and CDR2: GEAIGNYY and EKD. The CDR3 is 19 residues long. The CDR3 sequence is CACDPIDKLGDPPTDKPIF. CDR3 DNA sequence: TGTGCCTGTGATCCCATAGATAAACTGGGGGATCCCCCCACCGATAAACCCATCTTT.

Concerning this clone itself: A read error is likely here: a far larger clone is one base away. CDR3 sequence (DNA): TGTGCTCTTGGGGGGCTTCCTACGAACTACTTCGGGGGGATACCCCACCACGATAAACTCATCTTC. Protein product: CALGGLPTNYFGGIPHHDKLIF. With the J gene uncalled, the V gene is TRDV1; the tabulated D call, TRDD3, remains unverified against the DNA. CDR1 is TSWWSYY, CDR2 QGS, per germline. The CDR3 runs 22 residues.

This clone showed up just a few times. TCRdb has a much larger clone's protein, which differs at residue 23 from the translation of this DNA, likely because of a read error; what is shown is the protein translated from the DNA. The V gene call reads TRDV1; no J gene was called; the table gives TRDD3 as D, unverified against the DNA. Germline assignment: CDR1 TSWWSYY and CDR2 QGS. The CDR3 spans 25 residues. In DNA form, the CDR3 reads TGTGCTCTTGGGGACATAGCTACTTCCTACGGTGGTGTTGGGATAGACCCCTTTGGTGGTCCTAAACCCATCTTT. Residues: CALGDIATSYGGVGIDPFGGPKPIF.

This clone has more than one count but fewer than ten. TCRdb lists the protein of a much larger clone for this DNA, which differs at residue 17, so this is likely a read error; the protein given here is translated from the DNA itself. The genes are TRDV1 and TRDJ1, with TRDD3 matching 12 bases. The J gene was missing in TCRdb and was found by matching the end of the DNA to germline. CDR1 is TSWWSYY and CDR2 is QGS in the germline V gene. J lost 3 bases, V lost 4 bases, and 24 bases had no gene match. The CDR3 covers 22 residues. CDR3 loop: CALGGRAPPNWGILFNADKLIF. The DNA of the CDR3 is TGTGCTCTTGGGGGAAGAGCACCCCCTAACTGGGGGATACTCTTCAACGCCGATAAACTCATCTTT.

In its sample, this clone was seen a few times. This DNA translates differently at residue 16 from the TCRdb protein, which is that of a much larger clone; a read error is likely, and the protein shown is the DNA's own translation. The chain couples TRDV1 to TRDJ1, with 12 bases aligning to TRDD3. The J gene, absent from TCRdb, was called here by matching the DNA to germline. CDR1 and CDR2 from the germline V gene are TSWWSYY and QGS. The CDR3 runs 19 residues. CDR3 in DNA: TGTGCTCTTGGGGAAGGGTATCTACGCTCTGGGGGATACGCCGATGAACTCATCTTT. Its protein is CALGEGYLRSGGYADELIF.

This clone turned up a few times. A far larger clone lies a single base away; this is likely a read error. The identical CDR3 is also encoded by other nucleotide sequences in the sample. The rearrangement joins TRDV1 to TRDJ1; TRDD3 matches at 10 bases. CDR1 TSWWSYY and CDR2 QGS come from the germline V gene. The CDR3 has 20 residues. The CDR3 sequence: CALGEFPPAWGITYTDKLIF. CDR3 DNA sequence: TGTGCCCTTGGGGAATTCCCGCCTGCCTGGGGGATAACGTACACCGATAAACTCATCTTT.

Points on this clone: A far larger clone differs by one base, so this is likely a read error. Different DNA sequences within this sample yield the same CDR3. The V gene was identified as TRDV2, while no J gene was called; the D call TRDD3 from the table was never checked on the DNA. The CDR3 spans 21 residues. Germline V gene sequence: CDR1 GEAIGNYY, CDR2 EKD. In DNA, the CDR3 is TGTGCCTGTGACACCTTCCATCTGACTGGTGGGTTCGCCTGGGACACCCGACAAATGTTTTTC. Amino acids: CACDTFHLTGGFAWDTRQMFF.

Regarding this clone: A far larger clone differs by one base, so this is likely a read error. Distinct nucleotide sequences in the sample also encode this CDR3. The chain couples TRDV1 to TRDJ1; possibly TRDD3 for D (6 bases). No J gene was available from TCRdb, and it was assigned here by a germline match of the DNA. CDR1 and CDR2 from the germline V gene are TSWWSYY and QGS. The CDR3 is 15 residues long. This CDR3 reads CALGGPGGVTDKLIF. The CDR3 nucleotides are TGTGCCCTTGGGGGGCCCGGCGGGGTGACCGATAAACTCATCTTT.

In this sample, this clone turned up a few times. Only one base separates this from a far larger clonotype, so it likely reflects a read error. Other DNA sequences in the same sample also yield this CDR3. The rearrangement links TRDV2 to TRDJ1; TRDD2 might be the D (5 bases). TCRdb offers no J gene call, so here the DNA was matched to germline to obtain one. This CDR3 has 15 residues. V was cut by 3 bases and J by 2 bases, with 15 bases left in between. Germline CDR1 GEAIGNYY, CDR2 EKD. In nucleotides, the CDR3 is TGTGCCTGTGACGCCCTACAAAAGATTACCGATAAACTCATCTTT. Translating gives CACDALQKITDKLIF.

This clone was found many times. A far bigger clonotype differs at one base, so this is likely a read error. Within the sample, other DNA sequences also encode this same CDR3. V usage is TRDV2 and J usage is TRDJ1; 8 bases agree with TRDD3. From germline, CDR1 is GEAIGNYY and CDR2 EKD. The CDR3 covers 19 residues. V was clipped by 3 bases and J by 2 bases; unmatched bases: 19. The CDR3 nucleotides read TGTGCCTGTGACTCACTTTATACCTTGCTGGGGGAAAGGACCGATAAACTCATCTTT. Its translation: CACDSLYTLLGERTDKLIF.

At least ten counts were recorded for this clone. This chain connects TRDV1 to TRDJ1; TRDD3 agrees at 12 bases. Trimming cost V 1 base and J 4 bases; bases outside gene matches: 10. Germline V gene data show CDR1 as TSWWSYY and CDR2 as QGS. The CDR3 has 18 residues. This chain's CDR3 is CALGEPRTGGYLGDKLIF. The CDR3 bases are TGTGCTCTTGGGGAACCACGTACTGGGGGATACTTGGGCGATAAACTCATCTTT.

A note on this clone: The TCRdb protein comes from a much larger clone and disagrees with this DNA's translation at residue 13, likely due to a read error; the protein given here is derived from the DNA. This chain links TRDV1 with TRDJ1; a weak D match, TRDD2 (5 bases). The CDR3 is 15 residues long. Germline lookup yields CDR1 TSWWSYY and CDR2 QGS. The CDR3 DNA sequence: TGTGCTCTTGGGGTCCGGCCTTCTCCCACCGATAAACCCATCTTT. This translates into CALGVRPSPTDKPIF.

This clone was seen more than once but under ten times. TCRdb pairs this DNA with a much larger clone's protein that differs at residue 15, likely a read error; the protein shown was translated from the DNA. This CDR3 reads CACDSMPGTGGSNTGKLIF. The DNA for the CDR3 is TGTGCCTGTGACTCAATGCCCGGTACTGGGGGATCCAACACCGGTAAACTCATCTTT. The chain couples TRDV2 to TRDJ1, with 10 nucleotides matching TRDD3. The J gene, left out of TCRdb, was set here by checking the DNA against germline. Germline V gives CDR1 GEAIGNYY, CDR2 EKD. The CDR3 extends over 19 amino acids.

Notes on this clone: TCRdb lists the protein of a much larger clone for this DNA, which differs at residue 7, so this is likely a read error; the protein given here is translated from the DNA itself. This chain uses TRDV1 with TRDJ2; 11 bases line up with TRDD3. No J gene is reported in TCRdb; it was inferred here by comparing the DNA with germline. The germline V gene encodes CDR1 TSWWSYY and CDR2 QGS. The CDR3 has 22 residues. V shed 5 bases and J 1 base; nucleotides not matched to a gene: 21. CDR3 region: CALGSNWPSPYWGIILTAQLFF. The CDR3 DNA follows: TGTGCTCTTGGGAGCAACTGGCCTTCCCCTTACTGGGGGATAATTTTGACAGCACAACTCTTCTTT.

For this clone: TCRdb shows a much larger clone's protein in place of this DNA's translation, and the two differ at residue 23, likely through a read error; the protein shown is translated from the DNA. CDR3: CALGGPAHVGVNWGYAGYTDKLTF. CDR3 bases: TGTGCTCTTGGGGGCCCGGCCCACGTCGGAGTAAACTGGGGATACGCGGGGTACACCGATAAACTCACCTTT. This chain uses TRDV1 with TRDJ1; 9 nucleotides match TRDD3. Germline-derived CDR1 and CDR2 are TSWWSYY and QGS. The CDR3 runs 24 residues.